The rows below give T cell receptor beta chains drawn from one sample of a study of shared clonotypes between healthy human individuals. Generated by immunoSEQ multiplex PCR, the TCRdb table keeps only in-frame clones and is missing some. The sample has 740,000 or so clones, 73% seen once. Sequenced: memory CD4+ T cells sorted from blood. These receptors were collected from a woman aged 25 to 39 in good health. The CDR3 runs from the conserved cysteine through the conserved F or W. The order of the fields is D gene, clone size, J gene, V gene, CDR3 protein, CDR3 DNA. D genes are given only for firm matches. Only part of the rows carry a size: once, few, many, or a class if the clone is expanded.

d_call: TRBD2; clone_size: -; j_call: TRBJ2-7; v_call: TRBV6-5; cdr3_aa: CASSTSGGLVREQYF; cdr3_nt: TGTGCCAGCAGTACTAGCGGAGGGCTAGTACGGGAGCAGTACTTC
d_call: -; clone_size: -; j_call: TRBJ1-2; v_call: TRBV5-6; cdr3_aa: CASSLNSGLNYGYTF; cdr3_nt: TGTGCCAGCAGCTTGAACTCGGGTTTGAACTATGGCTACACCTTC
d_call: -; clone_size: -; j_call: TRBJ2-1; v_call: TRBV7-8; cdr3_aa: CASSLREPGEQFF; cdr3_nt: TGTGCCAGCAGCTTAAGGGAGCCAGGTGAGCAGTTCTTC
d_call: -; clone_size: -; j_call: TRBJ1-1; v_call: TRBV28; cdr3_aa: CASSLGLGKAEITKAFF; cdr3_nt: TGTGCCAGCAGTTTAGGATTAGGGAAGGCGGAAATAACCAAAGCTTTCTTT
d_call: -; clone_size: -; j_call: TRBJ2-3; v_call: TRBV9; cdr3_aa: CASSAVPGGSTDTQYF; cdr3_nt: TGTGCCAGCAGCGCGGTCCCCGGCGGTAGCACAGATACGCAGTATTTT
d_call: -; clone_size: once; j_call: TRBJ1-1; v_call: TRBV10-2; cdr3_aa: CASKFRKVSEAFF; cdr3_nt: TGCGCCAGCAAATTCAGGAAGGTATCTGAAGCTTTCTTT
d_call: -; clone_size: few; j_call: TRBJ2-7; v_call: TRBV5-1; cdr3_aa: CASSESGVYEQYF; cdr3_nt: TGCGCCAGCAGCGAATCCGGGGTCTACGAGCAGTACTTC
d_call: TRBD2; clone_size: -; j_call: TRBJ2-1; v_call: TRBV27; cdr3_aa: CASSWASGENEQFF; cdr3_nt: TGTGCCAGCAGTTGGGCTAGCGGGGAGAATGAGCAGTTCTTC
d_call: -; clone_size: -; j_call: TRBJ1-2; v_call: TRBV27; cdr3_aa: CASSYLEGGGGYTF; cdr3_nt: TGTGCCAGCAGTTACCTCGAGGGGGGAGGTGGCTACACCTTC
d_call: TRBD1; clone_size: -; j_call: TRBJ1-1; v_call: TRBV4-1; cdr3_aa: CASSQGTGRAMNTEAFF; cdr3_nt: TGCGCCAGCAGCCAAGGGACAGGGAGGGCCATGAACACTGAAGCTTTCTTT
d_call: TRBD1; clone_size: few; j_call: TRBJ1-3; v_call: TRBV19; cdr3_aa: CATEPGQGSNTIYF; cdr3_nt: TGTGCCACCGAGCCGGGACAGGGATCGAACACCATATATTTT
d_call: TRBD1; clone_size: -; j_call: TRBJ2-6; v_call: TRBV7-9; cdr3_aa: CASSLWGTGLRGANVLTF; cdr3_nt: TGTGCCAGCAGCCTCTGGGGGACAGGACTGAGAGGGGCCAACGTCCTGACTTTC
d_call: -; clone_size: -; j_call: TRBJ1-2; v_call: TRBV19; cdr3_aa: CASTVRGLNYGYTF; cdr3_nt: TGTGCCAGTACGGTGAGGGGCCTTAACTATGGCTACACCTTC
d_call: -; clone_size: -; j_call: TRBJ2-3; v_call: TRBV20-1; cdr3_aa: CSAKNADTQYF; cdr3_nt: TGCAGTGCAAAGAATGCAGATACGCAGTATTTT
d_call: -; clone_size: -; j_call: TRBJ2-7; v_call: TRBV6-4; cdr3_aa: CASSYPVGKGEDEQYF; cdr3_nt: TGTGCCAGCAGTTACCCGGTTGGCAAGGGGGAGGACGAGCAGTACTTC
d_call: -; clone_size: -; j_call: TRBJ1-2; v_call: TRBV5-1; cdr3_aa: CASRGIFYGYTF; cdr3_nt: TGCGCCAGCAGGGGTATATTCTATGGCTACACCTTC
d_call: TRBD1; clone_size: few; j_call: TRBJ1-2; v_call: TRBV19; cdr3_aa: CASSRQGTNYGYTF; cdr3_nt: TGTGCCAGTAGCCGACAGGGAACTAACTATGGCTACACCTTC
d_call: -; clone_size: once; j_call: TRBJ2-2; v_call: TRBV6-5; cdr3_aa: CASSRQGGFTGELFF; cdr3_nt: TGTGCCAGCAGCCGTCAGGGGGGATTTACCGGGGAGCTGTTTTTT
d_call: TRBD1; clone_size: -; j_call: TRBJ1-6; v_call: TRBV30; cdr3_aa: CAWKDRGYRSPLHF; cdr3_nt: TGTGCCTGGAAAGACAGGGGGTATAGGTCACCCCTCCACTTT
d_call: -; clone_size: few; j_call: TRBJ1-2; v_call: TRBV29-1; cdr3_aa: CSAPTQGNYGYTF; cdr3_nt: TGCAGCGCCCCCACGCAGGGGAACTATGGCTACACCTTC
d_call: TRBD1; clone_size: -; j_call: TRBJ2-7; v_call: TRBV5-6; cdr3_aa: CASTVGQGSHEQYF; cdr3_nt: TGTGCCAGCACCGTGGGACAGGGGTCCCACGAGCAGTACTTC
d_call: -; clone_size: -; j_call: TRBJ2-1; v_call: TRBV20-1; cdr3_aa: CSARSGNEQFF; cdr3_nt: TGCAGTGCTAGGAGCGGGAATGAGCAGTTCTTC
d_call: TRBD2; clone_size: -; j_call: TRBJ2-1; v_call: TRBV16; cdr3_aa: CASLLAGPYNEQFF; cdr3_nt: TGTGCCAGCCTCCTAGCGGGGCCCTACAATGAGCAGTTCTTC
d_call: -; clone_size: -; j_call: TRBJ1-6; v_call: TRBV6-5; cdr3_aa: CASSPFSYNSPLHF; cdr3_nt: TGTGCCAGCAGTCCCTTCTCCTATAATTCACCCCTCCACTTT
d_call: -; clone_size: -; j_call: TRBJ2-1; v_call: TRBV20-1; cdr3_aa: CSASPAGEQFF; cdr3_nt: TGCAGTGCTAGCCCAGCGGGTGAGCAGTTCTTC
d_call: -; clone_size: few; j_call: TRBJ2-7; v_call: TRBV10-1; cdr3_aa: CASSETPRSSSYEQYF; cdr3_nt: TGCGCCAGCAGTGAAACCCCCAGGTCGAGCTCCTACGAGCAGTACTTC
d_call: -; clone_size: few; j_call: TRBJ1-2; v_call: TRBV7-9; cdr3_aa: CASSLFLTVYYGYTF; cdr3_nt: TGTGCCAGCAGCTTATTCCTGACGGTATACTATGGCTACACCTTC
d_call: -; clone_size: -; j_call: TRBJ2-2; v_call: TRBV9; cdr3_aa: CASSPQGGPNTGELFF; cdr3_nt: TGTGCCAGCAGCCCACAGGGTGGTCCGAACACCGGGGAGCTGTTTTTT
d_call: TRBD2; clone_size: -; j_call: TRBJ2-7; v_call: TRBV7-2; cdr3_aa: CASSLGSAGVLWQYF; cdr3_nt: TGTGCCAGCAGCTTAGGATCAGCGGGAGTACTTTGGCAGTACTTC
d_call: -; clone_size: few; j_call: TRBJ2-1; v_call: TRBV28; cdr3_aa: CASIEGTYNEQFF; cdr3_nt: TGTGCCAGCATTGAGGGGACCTACAATGAGCAGTTCTTC
d_call: -; clone_size: -; j_call: TRBJ2-1; v_call: TRBV9; cdr3_aa: CASSPQGTLSYNEQFF; cdr3_nt: TGTGCCAGCAGCCCTCAGGGAACCCTCTCCTACAATGAGCAGTTCTTC
d_call: TRBD2; clone_size: -; j_call: TRBJ2-1; v_call: TRBV7-9; cdr3_aa: CASSRLASGRYSSYNEQFF; cdr3_nt: TGTGCCAGCAGCAGACTGGCTAGCGGGCGCTACAGCTCCTACAATGAGCAGTTCTTC
d_call: TRBD2; clone_size: -; j_call: TRBJ2-1; v_call: TRBV2; cdr3_aa: CASSYTAGGGNEQFF; cdr3_nt: TGTGCCAGCTCCTATACAGCGGGAGGAGGCAATGAGCAGTTCTTC
d_call: -; clone_size: many; j_call: TRBJ2-3; v_call: TRBV19; cdr3_aa: CASGQRTDPTDTQYF; cdr3_nt: TGTGCCAGTGGGCAGAGGACTGACCCCACAGATACGCAGTATTTT
d_call: TRBD2; clone_size: -; j_call: TRBJ2-3; v_call: TRBV5-6; cdr3_aa: CASSRTSGTDTQYF; cdr3_nt: TGTGCCAGCAGCCGGACTAGCGGTACAGATACGCAGTATTTT